This T cell receptor beta chain was documented in a study of T-cell memory formation after mild COVID-19. Study-level information: Largely donor-specific TCR clusters were found.

TCRdb fed the 5' RACE reads into MiXCR, producing one record per CDR3 protein. The table includes about 340,000 distinct CDR3 sequences, 20% to 25% detected once. This clonotype was detected ten times or more. This CDR3 is 13 amino acids long. Germline V lookup: CDR1 MNHEY, CDR2 SVGAGI. V gave up 10 bases and J gave up 3 bases, with 15 bases separating them. V and J are TRBV6-5 and TRBJ1-1, with a weak D call TRBD1 (6 bases). The sample was PBMCs or a T cell subset sorted from them (not recorded which). The sequence was obtained from a man aged 18 to 30 who had mild COVID-19 (a few samples of this study predate the infection). Cell type and time point are not known. The CDR3 loop is CATAKGVYTEAFF. The CDR3 nucleotides are TGTGCCACCGCGAAGGGGGTTTACACTGAAGCTTTCTTT.